The entry below gives a single TCR beta chain sequence along with its context. Its target is not known. One junction end does not reproduce the germline sequence, and a read error may be involved. The source of the sample is a study of blood T cells in healthy people across ages. Germline V gives CDR1 SGDLS, CDR2 YYNGEE. The CDR3 is 14 residues long. Points from the study as a whole: CMV status of donors was unknown, possibly confounding expanded clonotype changes.

A J-beta primer mix and a sample-barcoded 5' primer were used in a second PCR of roughly 7 to 12 cycles. Every single cDNA molecule received a tag from a template-switch adaptor with 12 random nucleotides. Each CDR3 protein is one row after TCRdb ran MiXCR on the 5' RACE reads. The profile shows over 950,000 distinct CDR3 sequences, roughly 51% of them singletons. The sample comprised blood. This receptor was identified in a woman aged 55-69 years in good health. This chain joins TRBV9 and TRBJ2-1; D is uncertain. The CDR3 DNA is TGTGCCGGCAGCGTAGAATCCCGGGTCCATGAGCAGTTCTTC. Protein product: CAGSVESRVHEQFF.